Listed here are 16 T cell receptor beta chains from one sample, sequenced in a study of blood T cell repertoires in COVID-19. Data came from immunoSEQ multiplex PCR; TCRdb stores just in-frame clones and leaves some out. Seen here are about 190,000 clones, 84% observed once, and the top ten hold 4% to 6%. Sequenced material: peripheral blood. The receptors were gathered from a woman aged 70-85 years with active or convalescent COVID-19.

For the CDR3, the DNA is TGTGCCAGCTCACCAGGCGCGGGTATACAAGAGACCCAGTACTTC. Translated: CASSPGAGIQETQYF. This chain connects TRBV18 to TRBJ2-5; D is possibly TRBD2 (5 bases). The V end was cut by 2 bases, the J end by 2 bases, with 12 bases between. The length of the CDR3 is 15 residues. The germline gives CDR1 KGHSH, CDR2 LQKENI. Full variable domain (remainder filled in from reference TRBV18 and TRBJ2-5): NAGVMQNPRHLVRRRGQEARLRCSPMKGHSHVYWYRQLPEEGLKFMVYLQKENIIDESGMPKERFSAEFPKEGPSILRIQQVVRGDSAAYFCASSPGAGIQETQYFGPGTRLLVL.

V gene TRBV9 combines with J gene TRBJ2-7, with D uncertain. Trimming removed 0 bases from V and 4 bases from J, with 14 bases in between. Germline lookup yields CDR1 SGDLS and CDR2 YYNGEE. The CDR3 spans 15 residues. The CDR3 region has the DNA TGTGCCAGCAGCGTAGGGGCAACCACTCGGTACGAGCAGTACTTC. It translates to CASSVGATTRYEQYF.

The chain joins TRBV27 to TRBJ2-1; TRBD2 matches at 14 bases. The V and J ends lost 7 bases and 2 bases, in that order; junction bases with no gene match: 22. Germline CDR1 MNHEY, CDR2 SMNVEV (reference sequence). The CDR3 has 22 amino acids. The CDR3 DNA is TGTGCCAGCAAAACAACTCCACCCTCGGGACTAGCGGGAGCAAGGGCCTACAATGAGCAGTTCTTC. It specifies CASKTTPPSGLAGARAYNEQFF.

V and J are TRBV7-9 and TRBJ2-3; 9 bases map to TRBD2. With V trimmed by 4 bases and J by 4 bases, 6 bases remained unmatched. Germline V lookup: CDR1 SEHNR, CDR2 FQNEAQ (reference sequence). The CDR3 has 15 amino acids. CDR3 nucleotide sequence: TGTGCCAGCAGCTACAGCGGGAGGACCGCAGATACGCAGTATTTT. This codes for CASSYSGRTADTQYF.

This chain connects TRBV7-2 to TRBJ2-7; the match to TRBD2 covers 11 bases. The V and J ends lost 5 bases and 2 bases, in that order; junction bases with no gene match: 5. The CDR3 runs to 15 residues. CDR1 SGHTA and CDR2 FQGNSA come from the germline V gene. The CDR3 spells CASSPPGLAAYEQYF. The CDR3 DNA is TGTGCCAGCAGCCCACCGGGACTAGCGGCCTACGAGCAGTACTTC.

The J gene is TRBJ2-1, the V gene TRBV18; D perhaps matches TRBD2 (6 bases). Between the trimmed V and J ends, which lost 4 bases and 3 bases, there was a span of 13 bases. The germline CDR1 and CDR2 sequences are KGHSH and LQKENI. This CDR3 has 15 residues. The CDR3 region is CASSRAGQDYNEQFF. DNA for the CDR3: TGTGCCAGCTCACGGGCGGGGCAGGACTACAATGAGCAGTTCTTC.

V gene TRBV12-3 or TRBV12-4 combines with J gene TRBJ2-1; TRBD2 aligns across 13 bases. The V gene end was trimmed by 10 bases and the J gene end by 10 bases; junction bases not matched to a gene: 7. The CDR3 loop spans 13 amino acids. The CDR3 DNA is TGTGCCACCGGGACTAGCGGGATCGGGGAGCAGTTCTTC. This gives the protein CATGTSGIGEQFF.

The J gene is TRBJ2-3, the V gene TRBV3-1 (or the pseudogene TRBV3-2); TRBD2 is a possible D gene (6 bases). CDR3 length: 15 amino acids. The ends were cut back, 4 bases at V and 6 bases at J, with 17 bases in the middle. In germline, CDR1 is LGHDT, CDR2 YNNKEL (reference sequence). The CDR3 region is CASSPVGLAGDTQYF. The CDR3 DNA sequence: TGTGCCAGCAGCCCGGTGGGACTGGCAGGGGATACGCAGTATTTT.

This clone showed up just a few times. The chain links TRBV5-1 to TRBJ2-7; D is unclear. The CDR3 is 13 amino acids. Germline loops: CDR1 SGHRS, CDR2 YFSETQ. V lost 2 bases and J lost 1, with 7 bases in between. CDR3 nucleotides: TGCGCCAGCAGCTTAAGCGCTTCCTACGAGCAGTACTTC. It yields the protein CASSLSASYEQYF.

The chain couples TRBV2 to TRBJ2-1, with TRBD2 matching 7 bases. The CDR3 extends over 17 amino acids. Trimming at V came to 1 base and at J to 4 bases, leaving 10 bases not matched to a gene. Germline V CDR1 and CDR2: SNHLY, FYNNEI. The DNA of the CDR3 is TGTGCCAGCAGTGAAGGATCCCCGGGGGAGGGTTACAATGAGCAGTTCTTC. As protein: CASSEGSPGEGYNEQFF.

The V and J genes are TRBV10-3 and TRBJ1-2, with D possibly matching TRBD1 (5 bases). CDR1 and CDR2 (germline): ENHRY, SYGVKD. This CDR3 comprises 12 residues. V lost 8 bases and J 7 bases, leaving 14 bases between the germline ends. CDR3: CAIGGDLGGYTF. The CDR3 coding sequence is TGTGCCATCGGGGGGGACCTCGGTGGCTACACCTTC.

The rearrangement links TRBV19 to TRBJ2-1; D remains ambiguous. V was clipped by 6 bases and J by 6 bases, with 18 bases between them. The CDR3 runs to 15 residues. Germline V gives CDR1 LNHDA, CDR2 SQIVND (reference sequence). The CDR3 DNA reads TGTGCCAGTAGGTCGGGTGTTCGTGGTGGCAATGAGCAGTTCTTC. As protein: CASRSGVRGGNEQFF.

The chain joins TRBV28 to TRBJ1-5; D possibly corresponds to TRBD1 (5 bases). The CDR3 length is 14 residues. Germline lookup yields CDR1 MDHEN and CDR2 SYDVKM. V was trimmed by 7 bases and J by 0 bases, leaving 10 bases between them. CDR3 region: CASKDTDSNQPQHF. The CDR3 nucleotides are TGTGCCAGCAAGGACACAGATAGCAATCAGCCCCAGCATTTT. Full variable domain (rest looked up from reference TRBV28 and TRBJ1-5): DVKVTQSSRYLVKRTGEKVFLECVQDMDHENMFWYRQDPGLGLRLIYFSYDVKMKEKGDIPEGYSVSREKKERFSLILESASTNQTSMYLCASKDTDSNQPQHFGDGTRLSIL.

The CDR3 is CASSFTYEQYF. For the CDR3, the DNA is TGTGCCAGTAGTTTCACCTACGAGCAGTACTTC. The V and J genes are TRBV19 and TRBJ2-7, with unresolved D. V was trimmed by 5 bases and J by 2 bases, leaving 4 bases between them. Germline assignment: CDR1 LNHDA and CDR2 SQIVND (reference sequence). The CDR3 extends over 11 amino acids.

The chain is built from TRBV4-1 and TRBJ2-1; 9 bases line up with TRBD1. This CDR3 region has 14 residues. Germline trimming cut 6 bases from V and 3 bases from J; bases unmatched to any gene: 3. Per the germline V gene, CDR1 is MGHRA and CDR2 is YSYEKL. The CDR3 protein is CASSPGQGYNEQFF. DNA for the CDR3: TGCGCCAGCAGTCCGGGACAGGGCTACAATGAGCAGTTCTTC.

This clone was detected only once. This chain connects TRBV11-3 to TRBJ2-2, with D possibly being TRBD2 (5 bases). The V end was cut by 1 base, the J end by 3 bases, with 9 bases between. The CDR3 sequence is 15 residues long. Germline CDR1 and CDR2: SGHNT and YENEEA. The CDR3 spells CASSLVYGDTGELFF. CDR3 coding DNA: TGTGCCAGCAGCTTAGTTTACGGGGACACCGGGGAGCTGTTTTTT.